The present T cell receptor beta chain was sequenced within a study of regulatory T cells in long-lasting Graves disease. Time point defined: persistent/refractory GD, antithyroid drugs over 5 years with positive TRAb. RNA from PBMCs was the source of the TCR library. The peripheral blood volume drawn was approximately 9 milliliters, and it was collected into EDTA tubes. The TCR beta library used iRepertoire HTBI primers with Arm-PCR amplification of CDR3. MiXCR, run by TCRdb on the multiplex PCR reads, gives a single entry per CDR3 protein. The data hold a few hundred thousand distinct CDR3 sequences, with 20% to 30% observed a single time. Study-wide results and caveats: Patients with persistent disease shared 2,500 to 3,500 public clonotypes, outpacing the roughly 1,000 shared by new patients. Small sample size may have lowered accuracy.

V was pared by 5 bases and J by 6 bases, with 3 bases of the junction left unmatched. This CDR3 is built from 13 residues. CDR1 and CDR2 from the germline V gene are SGHTA and FQGNSA. This clonotype appeared many times. Its target is not known. This clonotype was obtained from a female donor with Graves disease. The sample in question was peripheral blood mononuclear cells (PBMCs), obtained when the disease was refractory, from a patient treated with antithyroid drugs. The chain couples TRBV7-2 to TRBJ2-7; 11 nucleotides line up with TRBD2. DNA for the CDR3: TGTGCCAGCAGCCACGGACTAGCGGGCGAGCAGTACTTC. This translates into CASSHGLAGEQYF. Supplemented by reference TRBV7-2 and TRBJ2-7, the full variable domain reads GAGVSQSPSNKVTEKGKDVELRCDPISGHTALYWYRQSLGQGLEFLIYFQGNSAPDKSGLPSDRFSAERTGGSVSTLTIQRTQQEDSAVYLCASSHGLAGEQYFGPGTRLTVT.